Listed below are T cell receptor beta chains from one sample, sequenced in a study of cytomegalovirus exposure and HLA in healthy donors. Sequencing was performed with immunoSEQ multiplex PCR; in TCRdb, only in-frame clones are kept and a portion is missing. The repertoire holds around 75,000 clones, with about 82% as singletons. The sample comprised PBMCs. The receptor source for this set is a young man in good health and CMV-seronegative. Each CDR3 is given with its conserved first and last residue. The D gene is left open where the match is weak. Clone sizes are given selectively: once, few, many, or a class where the clone is expanded.

abundance	j_gene	d_gene	v_gene	CDR3aa	CDR3nt
-	TRBJ2-2	TRBD1	TRBV4-2	CASSQGTGGGIGELFF	TGTGCCAGCAGCCAAGGGACAGGGGGAGGAATCGGGGAGCTGTTTTTT
-	TRBJ2-3	TRBD2	TRBV6-5	CASSYGGSGGDTQYF	TGTGCCAGCAGTTACGGCGGGAGTGGCGGAGATACGCAGTATTTT
-	TRBJ2-2	TRBD1	TRBV5-6	CASSPRSGGRTGELFF	TGTGCCAGCAGCCCCCGATCAGGGGGCCGGACCGGGGAGCTGTTTTTT
-	TRBJ1-2	TRBD1	TRBV7-9	CASTQTGGYNYGYTF	TGTGCCAGCACCCAGACAGGGGGATATAACTATGGCTACACCTTC
-	TRBJ2-2	-	TRBV29-1	CSVVTGFDTGELFF	TGCAGCGTCGTCACAGGGTTTGACACCGGGGAGCTGTTTTTT
-	TRBJ2-1	TRBD2	TRBV5-1	CASSREGGHEQFF	TGCGCCAGCAGCCGGGAGGGAGGGCATGAGCAGTTCTTC
-	TRBJ2-3	TRBD2	TRBV29-1	CSSTLGLAGTDTQYF	TGCAGCTCGACCCTGGGACTAGCCGGCACAGATACGCAGTATTTT
-	TRBJ2-2	TRBD1	TRBV27	CASSLSSTTGAITGELFF	TGTGCCAGCAGCCTTTCTTCAACAACAGGGGCGATCACCGGGGAGCTGTTTTTT
-	TRBJ2-3	TRBD2	TRBV11-3	CASSLYLAGVTDTQYF	TGTGCCAGCAGCTTATACCTAGCGGGAGTCACAGATACGCAGTATTTT
-	TRBJ2-3	-	TRBV10-3	CAISEGREISTDTQYF	TGTGCCATCAGTGAAGGGAGAGAAATTAGCACAGATACGCAGTATTTT
once	TRBJ1-4	TRBD1	TRBV5-1	CASSRQGEGNEKLFF	TGCGCCAGCAGTCGACAGGGGGAAGGTAATGAAAAACTGTTTTTT
once	TRBJ1-3	-	TRBV11-1	CASSHLGLKLGNTIYF	TGTGCCAGCAGCCATTTGGGACTCAAGCTTGGAAACACCATATATTTT
-	TRBJ2-2	TRBD2	TRBV9	CASSVGSGGPLGELFF	TGTGCCAGCAGCGTAGGATCGGGAGGGCCGTTAGGGGAGCTGTTTTTT
-	TRBJ1-2	-	TRBV5-4	CASSLDENRVTYGYTF	TGTGCCAGCAGCTTGGACGAGAACAGGGTCACCTATGGCTACACCTTC
-	TRBJ1-5	TRBD1	TRBV5-8	CASSLVGRGLNQPQHF	TGTGCCAGCAGCTTGGTTGGTAGGGGGCTTAATCAGCCCCAGCATTTT
once	TRBJ1-2	TRBD1	TRBV27	CASSSGPGTGVSGYTF	TGTGCCAGCAGTTCAGGTCCCGGGACAGGGGTCTCTGGCTACACCTTC
-	TRBJ2-3	-	TRBV6-5	CASSYQWASGTDTQYF	TGTGCCAGCAGTTATCAGTGGGCTAGCGGCACAGATACGCAGTATTTT
-	TRBJ1-2	-	TRBV5-6	CASSPGSNYGYTF	TGTGCCAGCAGCCCCGGGAGCAACTATGGCTACACCTTC
few	TRBJ1-2	-	TRBV28	CASSGPKGAYGYTF	TGTGCCAGCAGTGGCCCGAAAGGGGCGTATGGCTACACCTTC
-	TRBJ2-2	TRBD2	TRBV7-9	CASSALTSGANTGELFF	TGTGCCAGCAGCGCATTGACTAGCGGAGCGAACACCGGGGAGCTGTTTTTT
many	TRBJ1-2	-	TRBV2	CASTDTATGYGYTF	TGTGCCAGCACCGATACCGCGACAGGCTATGGCTACACCTTC
-	TRBJ2-3	-	TRBV7-5	CVRSREGLAGVWGHTDTQYF	TGTGTCAGAAGCCGAGAAGGACTAGCGGGAGTGTGGGGACACACAGATACGCAGTATTTT
-	TRBJ2-4	TRBD2	TRBV15	CATSRAGGADKNIQYF	TGTGCCACCAGCAGAGCGGGAGGCGCGGACAAAAACATTCAGTACTTC
-	TRBJ1-1	TRBD1	TRBV2	CASSGQGVTEAFF	TGTGCCAGCAGTGGGCAGGGGGTTACTGAAGCTTTCTTT
-	TRBJ1-5	TRBD1	TRBV4-3	CASSQDLHRGAQPQHF	TGCGCCAGCAGCCAAGATTTACACAGGGGGGCTCAGCCCCAGCATTTT
-	TRBJ1-2	-	TRBV5-4	CASRKGQGLAGYTF	TGTGCCAGCAGAAAGGGGCAGGGTTTGGCTGGCTACACCTTC
-	TRBJ1-5	TRBD1	TRBV15	CATSRDPGDRGGNQPQHF	TGTGCCACCAGCAGAGATCCGGGAGACAGGGGCGGCAATCAGCCCCAGCATTTT
-	TRBJ1-1	TRBD1	TRBV6-6	CASSDGRQGAFF	TGTGCCAGCAGTGACGGGAGACAGGGTGCTTTCTTT
-	TRBJ1-5	-	TRBV1	CTSTRQGEEEKTEPQHF	TGCACCAGCACTAGGCAGGGGGAGGAAGAGAAAACGGAGCCCCAGCATTTT
-	TRBJ2-7	-	TRBV9	CASSVGGTWWHEQYF	TGTGCCAGCAGCGTAGGCGGGACTTGGTGGCACGAGCAGTACTTC
-	TRBJ1-5	-	TRBV7-9	CASSFALADQPQHF	TGTGCCAGCAGCTTTGCTTTAGCGGATCAGCCCCAGCATTTT
-	TRBJ1-1	-	TRBV5-1	CASAPQDNTEAFF	TGCGCCAGTGCCCCCCAGGATAACACTGAAGCTTTCTTT
-	TRBJ2-1	-	TRBV7-6	CASSLEDSTFVNEQFF	TGTGCCAGCAGCTTAGAGGACAGCACGTTTGTCAATGAGCAGTTCTTC
-	TRBJ1-1	-	TRBV25-1	CASRLGGTEAFF	TGTGCCAGCAGGCTCGGGGGCACTGAAGCTTTCTTT
once	TRBJ1-2	-	TRBV6-1	CARQGVTGGYTF	TGTGCCAGGCAGGGTGTGACAGGAGGCTACACCTTC
-	TRBJ2-1	TRBD1	TRBV14	CASALPGTGGTTEQFF	TGTGCCAGCGCTTTGCCCGGGACAGGGGGGACTACTGAGCAGTTCTTC
-	TRBJ1-2	-	TRBV6-5	CASWSGNYGYTF	TGTGCCAGCTGGTCGGGGAACTATGGCTACACCTTC
-	TRBJ1-2	-	TRBV6-6	CASTFTHSTSNYGYTF	TGTGCCAGCACCTTTACTCATAGCACATCTAACTATGGCTACACCTTC
-	TRBJ1-1	TRBD1	TRBV7-2	CASSPRTGWGLAFF	TGTGCCAGCAGCCCTCGGACAGGGTGGGGTTTAGCTTTCTTT
-	TRBJ1-4	-	TRBV6-5	CASTQRGFTNEKLFF	TGTGCCAGCACCCAGAGGGGGTTTACTAATGAAAAACTGTTTTTT
-	TRBJ1-1	-	TRBV7-9	CASSLMRGGNTEAFF	TGTGCCAGCAGCTTAATGCGGGGGGGAAACACTGAAGCTTTCTTT
once	TRBJ2-1	-	TRBV7-6	CASSAPRREQFF	TGTGCCAGCTCGGCTCCCAGGAGGGAGCAGTTCTTC
-	TRBJ1-2	TRBD1	TRBV29-1	CSVLDRVGDGYTF	TGCAGCGTACTCGACAGGGTGGGGGATGGCTACACCTTC
-	TRBJ1-2	-	TRBV29-1	CSVQGHPSNYGYTF	TGCAGCGTCCAGGGACACCCCTCTAACTATGGCTACACCTTC
-	TRBJ2-1	-	TRBV6-1	CASSARQYNEQFF	TGTGCCAGCAGTGCCCGACAGTACAATGAGCAGTTCTTC
-	TRBJ2-7	TRBD1	TRBV5-4	CASSPGQGAYEQYF	TGTGCCAGCAGCCCCGGACAGGGGGCTTACGAGCAGTACTTC
-	TRBJ2-7	-	TRBV30	CAWRDSSYEQYF	TGTGCCTGGAGGGACAGTAGCTACGAGCAGTACTTC
few	TRBJ2-1	TRBD1	TRBV19	CASATGVANEQFF	TGTGCCAGCGCCACAGGGGTGGCCAATGAGCAGTTCTTC
once	TRBJ1-6	-	TRBV10-3	CAIRSLGGSPLHF	TGTGCCATCAGGTCCCTCGGAGGTTCACCCCTCCACTTT
-	TRBJ2-3	TRBD1	TRBV7-2	CASTQWTGGGTDTQYF	TGTGCCAGCACCCAATGGACAGGGGGCGGAACAGATACGCAGTATTTT
-	TRBJ1-3	-	TRBV6-1	CASSEDGSSGNTIYF	TGTGCCAGCAGTGAAGACGGGAGCTCTGGAAACACCATATATTTT